What follows are 8 T cell receptor beta chains derived from one specimen sequenced in a study of control samples from healthy donors and cancer patients. The repertoire was sequenced with immunoSEQ multiplex PCR; TCRdb's copy has only in-frame clones and lacks some. The sample holds approximately 70,000 clones, roughly nine tenths seen once. Sequencing was done on a sample of PBMCs. The receptor set was obtained from a man in his 60s with lung cancer.

This sequence joins TRBV5-6 and TRBJ2-1, with TRBD1 identical over 8 bases. The CDR3 loop spans 14 amino acids. Germline V lookup: CDR1 SGHDT, CDR2 YYEEEE. Trimming cost V 7 bases and J 2 bases; bases outside gene matches: 5. CDR3 sequence: CASVRQGTYNEQFF. The CDR3 DNA sequence: TGTGCCAGCGTACGACAGGGGACCTACAATGAGCAGTTCTTC.

V and J are TRBV24-1 and TRBJ2-3; TRBD1 matches 8 bases. The length of the CDR3 is 14 residues. J gave up 8 bases and V 2 bases, and 5 bases lay outside the gene matches. Per the germline V gene, CDR1 is KGHDR and CDR2 is SFDVKD. CDR3 residues: CATSDWETGVTQYF. The CDR3 bases are TGTGCCACCAGTGATTGGGAGACAGGGGTTACGCAGTATTTT.

V and J are TRBV10-1 and TRBJ2-5, with TRBD2 matching over 10 bases. This CDR3 has 14 residues. Germline CDR1 and CDR2: WNHNN and SYGVQD (reference sequence). Trimming removed 5 bases from V and 5 bases from J; junction bases left unmatched: 5. The CDR3 sequence is CASSPGLAFETQYF. In DNA, the CDR3 is TGCGCCAGCAGTCCGGGACTAGCGTTCGAGACCCAGTACTTC.

The chain carries TRBV5-5 and TRBJ2-3; D ambiguous. Deletions cut 1 base from V and 6 bases from J, with 9 bases between. The CDR3 length is 13 residues. The germline V gene has CDR1 SGHKS and CDR2 YYEKEE (reference sequence). The CDR3 protein is CASSLQRLDTQYF. CDR3 DNA sequence: TGTGCCAGCAGCTTGCAACGACTGGATACGCAGTATTTT. Combining the CDR3 with reference TRBV5-5 and TRBJ2-3 gives the whole variable domain DAGVTQSPTHLIKTRGQQVTLRCSPISGHKSVSWYQQVLGQGPQFIFQYYEKEERGRGNFPDRFSARQFPNYSSELNVNALLLGDSALYLCASSLQRLDTQYFGPGTRLTVL.

This clone appeared a single time. The chain carries TRBV2 and TRBJ1-2; possibly TRBD1 for D (6 bases). Germline V gene sequence: CDR1 SNHLY, CDR2 FYNNEI. Trimming left V 6 bases short and J 4 bases short, with 12 bases between. The CDR3 extends over 13 amino acids. The CDR3 sequence is CASRDTGSYGYTF. CDR3 nucleotides: TGTGCCAGCAGGGACACAGGGAGCTATGGCTACACCTTC.

The V and J genes are TRBV24-1 and TRBJ2-5; 12 bases are shared with TRBD2. V was clipped by 3 bases and J by 3 bases; unmatched bases: 10. The CDR3 has 18 amino acids. CDR1 is KGHDR and CDR2 is SFDVKD in the germline V gene. CDR3 residues: CATSDNTSGGRLEETQYF. For the CDR3, the DNA is TGTGCCACCAGTGATAATACTAGCGGGGGGAGATTAGAAGAGACCCAGTACTTC.

The chain is built from TRBV18 and TRBJ1-1; no definite D call. The length of the CDR3 is 14 residues. The germline gives CDR1 KGHSH, CDR2 LQKENI. V was trimmed by 3 bases and J by 3 bases, leaving 11 bases between them. CDR3: CASSPAGGDTEAFF. The CDR3 DNA follows: TGTGCCAGCTCACCGGCGGGTGGGGACACTGAAGCTTTCTTT.

The chain joins TRBV6-6 to TRBJ2-3; 7 nucleotides agree with TRBD2. CDR1 and CDR2 from the germline V gene are MNHNY and SVGAGI (reference sequence). The CDR3 covers 14 residues. V dropped 5 bases and J dropped 4; count of bases not matched to a gene: 6. DNA for the CDR3: TGTGCCAGCAGTAGGGCGGGGGAGGCAGATACGCAGTATTTT. Translated, it gives CASSRAGEADTQYF.